The sequence of this T cell receptor beta chain was determined in a study of T cells in women clearing cervical HPV infection. With regard to this clone: The antigen is not known. The read ends 3 residues shy of where the CDR3 ends; the end is completed using the germline J gene.

Study-wide results and limits: Cases carried less TRBV6-7 than controls: approximately 0.1% versus 0.16%. Cases and controls were distinguished at AUC about 0.86 by richness and V genes.

Here immunoSEQ multiplex PCR was the method, and the copy in TCRdb shows in-frame clones only, minus some. The data show 20,000 to 25,000 clones, and the top ten clones hold roughly 25%. Cervical HPV DNA detected by MY09/MY11 PCR, typed by dot-blot. V was clipped by 7 bases and J by 3 bases; unmatched bases: 6. Germline values: CDR1 GTSNPN, CDR2 SVGIG (reference sequence). CDR3 length equals 13 residues. Sequencing input: blood buffy coat. The chain has TRBV30 and TRBJ1-5; 7 bases are a match to TRBD1. This TCR was recovered from a woman between 18 and 70 years old with a cervical HPV16 infection that either progressed to CIN3+ or cleared (not recorded which). CDR3 bases read: TGTGCCTCCGGAACAGGGGTCAATCAGCCC. The encoded protein is CASGTGVNQP. The entire CDR3 sequence reads CASGTGVNQPQHF.